This T cell receptor beta chain was sequenced in a study of blood T cell repertoires in COVID-19. The length of the CDR3 is 14 residues. Losses at the gene ends were 0 bases for V and 8 bases for J; bases not matched to a gene: 6. The germline gives CDR1 SGHRS, CDR2 YFSETQ. Under the authors' procedure: The assay estimated nucleated cells by amplifying reference gene primers. TCRdb's copy holds only in-frame clones and misses some; the assay was immunoSEQ multiplex PCR. The DNA gave D and trimming, while V, J and clone size come from that table. Seen here are 200,000 to 250,000 clones, 83% observed once, and the top ten hold about 3.8%. This clone has a handful of counts.

The material sequenced was PBMCs or T cells enriched from blood (not recorded which). The chain joins TRBV5-1 to TRBJ1-2; 8 nucleotides agree with TRBD1. The source of this sequence is a woman between 35 and 50 years old who had been exposed to COVID-19. The CDR3 region has the DNA TGCGCCAGCAGCTTGGGACAGGGGAGGGAAGGCTACACCTTC. Encoded protein: CASSLGQGREGYTF.